Detailed here is one TCR beta chain. Clones were sequenced by immunoSEQ multiplex PCR, and TCRdb holds only the in-frame ones, with some missing. The sample shows 200,000 to 300,000 clones, 75% to 85% of them seen only once. The entry originates in a study of blood T cell repertoires in COVID-19. This TCR was recovered from a woman over 75 with COVID-19, enrolled during active disease. Sequencing was carried out using peripheral blood.

CDR3: CASSPGTGMVRNTEAFF. CDR3 coding DNA: TGTGCCAGCAGTCCTGGAACAGGGATGGTGAGGAACACTGAAGCTTTCTTT. V gene TRBV27 combines with J gene TRBJ1-1; possible D gene TRBD1, 6 bases. The V end was cut by 5 bases, the J end by 1 base, with 20 bases between. The CDR3 has 17 amino acids. Germline loops: CDR1 MNHEY, CDR2 SMNVEV (reference sequence).